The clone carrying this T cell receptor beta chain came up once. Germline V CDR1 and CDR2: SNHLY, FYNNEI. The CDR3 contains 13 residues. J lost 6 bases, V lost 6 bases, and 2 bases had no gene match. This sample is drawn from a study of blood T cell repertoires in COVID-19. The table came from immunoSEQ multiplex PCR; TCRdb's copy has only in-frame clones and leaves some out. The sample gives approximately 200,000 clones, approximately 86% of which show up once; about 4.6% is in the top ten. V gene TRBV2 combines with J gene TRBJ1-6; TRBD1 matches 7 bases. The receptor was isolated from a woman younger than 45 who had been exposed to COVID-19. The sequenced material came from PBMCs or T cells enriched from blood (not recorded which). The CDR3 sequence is CASSRDSNSPLHF. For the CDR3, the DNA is TGTGCCAGCAGCCGGGACAGTAATTCACCCCTCCACTTT.